Sample share makes the clone carrying this T cell receptor (beta chain) medium-sized (0.01 to 0.1%). The antigen remains unidentified. These data originate in a study of STAT3 mutations in large granular lymphocyte leukemia. Study-level findings and limits: In T-cell large granular lymphocyte leukemia, about half of patients showed multiple immunodominant subclonotypes. Suggested: STAT3 mutation was not the ancestral event for these clonal expansions.

Some 38,000 productive templates were obtained per sample on average. Clones were sequenced by immunoSEQ multiplex PCR, and TCRdb holds only the in-frame ones, with some missing. This repertoire shows about 2,000 clones, 60% to 65% found once; its top ten account for about 50%. The CDR3 has 15 residues. The germline V and J ends were trimmed by 4 bases and 2 bases, with 15 bases remaining between them. Germline CDR1 and CDR2: MGHRA and YSYEKL. The clonotype originates from a man over 45 with T-cell large granular lymphocyte leukemia. Some clones in this sample may be carry-over from other donors' samples. Sequencing used peripheral blood mononuclear cells. The chain is built from TRBV4-1 and TRBJ2-7; D uncertain. CDR3 sequence reads: CASSPTALHTYEQYF. The CDR3 DNA sequence: TGCGCCAGCAGCCCTACAGCTCTCCATACCTACGAGCAGTACTTC.